This is a list of T cell receptor beta chains from one sample in a study of shared clonotypes between healthy human individuals. Sequencing used immunoSEQ multiplex PCR; TCRdb keeps in-frame clones, though not all of them. The sample records about 680,000 clones, about 92% being singletons. The specimen was naive CD8+ T cells sorted from blood. These receptors were obtained from a young man in good health. Each CDR3 is given with its conserved first and last residue. The D gene is left open where the match is weak. A row's size may be missing; if present it is once, few, many or a size class.

d_gene,j_gene,abundance,v_gene,CDR3aa,CDR3nt
TRBD1,TRBJ1-2,few,TRBV23-1,CASSQSVTGTNYGYTF,TGCGCCAGCAGTCAATCCGTGACAGGGACTAACTATGGCTACACCTTC
-,TRBJ2-5,-,TRBV7-9,CASSFSLAEAETQYF,TGTGCCAGCAGCTTTTCCCTGGCAGAGGCGGAGACCCAGTACTTC
TRBD2,TRBJ2-1,-,TRBV4-1,CASRDLAGENSYNEQFF,TGCGCCAGCAGAGACTTAGCGGGAGAGAACTCCTACAATGAGCAGTTCTTC
-,TRBJ1-5,once,TRBV4-1,CASSQVGGNQPQHF,TGCGCCAGCAGCCAAGTTGGGGGGAATCAGCCCCAGCATTTT
-,TRBJ2-7,-,TRBV9,CASSLQGGGTYEQYF,TGTGCCAGCAGCCTCCAGGGGGGCGGCACCTACGAGCAGTACTTC
-,TRBJ2-6,few,TRBV9,CASRSGANVLTF,TGTGCCAGCAGGTCTGGGGCCAACGTCCTGACTTTC
-,TRBJ2-7,once,TRBV7-9,CASSYGQSYEQYF,TGTGCCAGCAGTTACGGACAGTCCTACGAGCAGTACTTC
TRBD1,TRBJ2-2,-,TRBV7-2,CASSLAGGQGASSGELFF,TGTGCCAGCAGCTTAGCCGGCGGACAGGGGGCGAGTTCCGGGGAGCTGTTTTTT
-,TRBJ2-7,-,TRBV29-1,CSVEDVGLNSYEQYF,TGCAGCGTTGAAGACGTCGGCCTTAATTCCTACGAGCAGTACTTC
-,TRBJ2-1,-,TRBV28,CASSSSLSGEFF,TGTGCCAGCAGTTCCAGCCTTTCTGGGGAGTTCTTC